The 20 T cell receptor beta chains reported below all come from one sample, sequenced in a study of T-cell memory formation after mild COVID-19. TCRdb independently ran MiXCR on the 5' RACE reads; one entry per CDR3 protein. This sample carries about 320,000 distinct CDR3 sequences, 13% to 15% of them seen once, and the ten largest clones take around 23%. The sequenced material came from PBMCs or a T cell subset sorted from them (not recorded which). Receptors originate from a man between 18 and 35 years old who had mild COVID-19 (a few samples of this study predate the infection). Cell type and time point are not known.

This rearrangement joins TRBV4-2 to TRBJ1-2; no clear D gene. V was shortened by 0 bases and J by 6 bases, with 8 bases between the two germline ends. The length of the CDR3 is 13 residues. Germline CDR1 is LGHNA and CDR2 is YNFKEQ. As DNA, the CDR3 is TGTGCCAGCAGCCAAGAGGTACGGCATGGCTACACCTTC. As protein: CASSQEVRHGYTF.

This clonotype appeared a few times. The chain joins TRBV4-3 to TRBJ2-2; 15 bases agree with TRBD2. Germline lookup yields CDR1 LGHNA and CDR2 YSLEER. The CDR3 is made up of 17 amino acids. V was pared by 4 bases and J by 6 bases, with 6 bases of the junction left unmatched. CDR3 sequence (DNA): TGCGCCAGCAGCCCCGGACTAGCGGGGGGGATAGCCGGGGAGCTGTTTTTT. This encodes CASSPGLAGGIAGELFF.

In its sample, this clonotype was seen many times. This chain connects TRBV29-1 to TRBJ2-5, with 12 positions matching TRBD1. The J segment lost 5 bases and the V segment lost 0 bases, leaving 10 bases of the junction unmatched. The CDR3 extends over 17 amino acids. Germline CDR1 SQVTM, CDR2 ANQGSEA. CDR3 residues: CSVEDPWGQGAWETQYF. CDR3 DNA: TGCAGCGTTGAAGATCCATGGGGACAGGGGGCCTGGGAGACCCAGTACTTC. Complete variable domain (other parts from reference TRBV29-1 and TRBJ2-5): SAVISQKPSRDICQRGTSLTIQCQVDSQVTMMFWYRQQPGQSLTLIATANQGSEATYESGFVIDKFPISRPNLTFSTLTVSNMSPEDSSIYLCSVEDPWGQGAWETQYFGPGTRLLVL.

This clonotype was found a few times. The CDR3 coding sequence is TGTGCCAGCAGCTTAGAGGTTAGGACTGAAGCTTTCTTT. This encodes CASSLEVRTEAFF. The rearrangement links TRBV7-2 to TRBJ1-1, with D uncertain. The CDR3 totals 13 residues. V shed 1 base and J shed 5 bases, with 8 bases lying between them. Per germline, CDR1 SGHTA and CDR2 FQGNSA.

The chain recombines TRBV7-9 with TRBJ1-2; D remains unclear. The CDR3 totals 12 residues. V was pared by 0 bases and J by 13 bases, with 12 bases between. Germline V gives CDR1 SEHNR, CDR2 FQNEAQ (reference sequence). The CDR3 spells CASSLAFPRVTF. The CDR3 bases are TGTGCCAGCAGCTTAGCGTTCCCCCGGGTCACCTTC.

This clonotype has more than one count but fewer than ten. This chain connects TRBV7-8 to TRBJ2-5, with D tentatively TRBD1 (6 bases). The germline CDR1 and CDR2 sequences are SGHVS and FQNEAQ. CDR3 length equals 16 residues. Trimming stripped 3 bases from V and 2 bases from J, with 16 bases between. CDR3 sequence: CASSFESFGQQETQYF. CDR3 nucleotide sequence: TGTGCCAGCAGCTTTGAAAGTTTCGGACAGCAAGAGACCCAGTACTTC.

This clonotype was recorded many times. This chain links TRBV6-2 or TRBV6-3 with TRBJ2-3; D not certain. V was clipped by 0 bases and J by 3 bases, with 13 bases between them. Germline CDR1 is MNHEY and CDR2 is SVGEGT. CDR3 length: 16 amino acids. DNA for the CDR3: TGTGCCAGCAGTTACTCGGGTCTAGGTCATACAGATACGCAGTATTTT. It encodes CASSYSGLGHTDTQYF.

In this sample, this clonotype turned up a few times. The chain uses TRBV5-1 and TRBJ2-5; the D gene is possibly TRBD2 (6 bases). The germline V and J ends were trimmed by 0 bases and 5 bases, with 14 bases remaining between them. The CDR3 totals 15 residues. Per germline, CDR1 SGHRS and CDR2 YFSETQ. CDR3 nucleotides: TGCGCCAGCAGCTTGGCCCTCCAGGCGGGGGAGACCCAGTACTTC. It specifies CASSLALQAGETQYF.

In its sample, this clonotype was seen a few times. This chain joins TRBV7-9 and TRBJ2-7; no reliable D call. The germline V gene encodes CDR1 SEHNR and CDR2 FQNEAQ (reference sequence). Trimming took off 2 bases at V and 6 bases at J, with 11 bases between the two ends. CDR3 length equals 13 residues. The CDR3 nucleotides are TGTGCCAGCAGCTTAATTCCAGACTCCGAGCAGTACTTC. It specifies CASSLIPDSEQYF. The entire variable domain, with the rest obtained from reference TRBV7-9 and TRBJ2-7, is as follows: DTGVSQNPRHKITKRGQNVTFRCDPISEHNRLYWYRQTLGQGPEFLTYFQNEAQLEKSRLLSDRFSAERPKGSFSTLEIQRTEQGDSAMYLCASSLIPDSEQYFGPGTRLTVT.

In this sample, this clonotype turned up a few times. J is TRBJ1-1 and V is TRBV28, with a tentative D call TRBD1 (5 bases). The CDR3 length is 15 residues. Deletions cut 3 bases from V and 1 base from J, with 12 bases between. Germline V gene data show CDR1 as MDHEN and CDR2 as SYDVKM. CDR3 loop: CASSFSGGANTEAFF. CDR3 DNA: TGTGCCAGCAGTTTCTCAGGTGGGGCGAACACTGAAGCTTTCTTT.

V and J are TRBV5-5 and TRBJ2-5; maybe TRBD2 (5 bases). The CDR3 loop spans 15 amino acids. V lost 0 bases and J lost 4, with 13 bases in between. Germline CDR1 SGHKS, CDR2 YYEKEE (reference sequence). The CDR3 DNA reads as TGTGCCAGCAGCTTGGATCCGGGGTCAGGAGAGACCCAGTACTTC. It translates to CASSLDPGSGETQYF.

This clonotype was detected only a few times. This rearrangement joins TRBV5-8 to TRBJ2-1; 7 nucleotides match TRBD2. This CDR3 is built from 13 residues. From germline, CDR1 is SGHTS and CDR2 YDEGEE. Trimming at V came to 3 bases and at J to 6 bases, leaving 3 bases not matched to a gene. The DNA of the CDR3 is TGTGCCAGCAGCTGGGGGACTACCAATGAGCAGTTCTTC. Protein product: CASSWGTTNEQFF.

In its sample, this clonotype was seen a few times. This sequence joins TRBV6-6 and TRBJ2-6; D not resolved. The germline V gene has CDR1 MNHNY and CDR2 SVGAGI (reference sequence). The CDR3 consists of 13 residues. The ends were cut back, 10 bases at V and 0 bases at J, with 7 bases in the middle. The chain's CDR3 is CAIPSSGANVLTF. For the CDR3, the DNA is TGTGCCATTCCTAGCTCTGGGGCCAACGTCCTGACTTTC.

This sequence joins TRBV20-1 and TRBJ2-7; TRBD1 might be the D (6 bases). This CDR3 contains 12 residues. V was cut by 6 bases and J by 5 bases, with 14 bases left in between. Germline-derived CDR1 and CDR2 are DFQATT and SNEGSKA (reference sequence). For the CDR3, the DNA is TGCAGTGCAGAAGACAGGCGCAACGAGCAGTACGTC. This codes for CSAEDRRNEQYV.

This clonotype was counted a few times. V usage is TRBV20-1 and J usage is TRBJ1-2; D is unclear. Germline V gives CDR1 DFQATT, CDR2 SNEGSKA (reference sequence). Trimming took 3 bases from V and 4 from J, leaving 9 bases between them. CDR3 length: 12 residues. The CDR3 loop reads CSASDPIYGYTF. The DNA of the CDR3 is TGCAGTGCTAGCGACCCCATCTATGGCTACACCTTC.

The chain carries TRBV7-2 and TRBJ1-5; 9 bases match TRBD1. This CDR3 is built from 18 residues. Trimming cost V 0 bases and J 9 bases; bases outside gene matches: 15. The germline V gene encodes CDR1 SGHTA and CDR2 FQGNSA. The CDR3 region is CASSLATLNRDREGPQHF. In nucleotides, the CDR3 is TGTGCCAGCAGCTTAGCAACCCTCAACCGGGACAGGGAAGGGCCCCAGCATTTT.

The chain is built from TRBV29-1 and TRBJ2-2; TRBD2 is a possible D gene (7 bases). There are 13 residues in the CDR3. Germline CDR1 reads SQVTM; CDR2 reads ANQGSEA. V gave up 4 bases and J gave up 6 bases, with 12 bases separating them. Here the CDR3 reads CSVAVGGAGELFF. The CDR3 nucleotides read TGCAGCGTTGCAGTAGGGGGGGCCGGGGAGCTGTTTTTT.

The table lists this clonotype with a few counts. The chain carries TRBV12-3 or TRBV12-4 and TRBJ2-1; D not resolved. This CDR3 has 15 residues. V shed 7 bases and J shed 5 bases, with 18 bases lying between them. CDR3 DNA sequence: TGTGCCAGCAATACTGACAAATATAGCAACAATGAGCAGTTCTTC. This translates into CASNTDKYSNNEQFF.

This clonotype was observed once. J is TRBJ1-1 and V is TRBV6-6; TRBD1 aligns across 11 bases. V lost 10 bases to trimming and J lost 5 bases; unmatched junction nucleotides: 9. The germline gives CDR1 MNHNY, CDR2 SVGAGI (reference sequence). This CDR3 has 14 amino acids. The CDR3 sequence is CAIRTGGVGTEAFF. CDR3 nucleotides: TGTGCCATCCGGACAGGGGGCGTAGGGACTGAAGCTTTCTTT.

This clonotype appeared many times. Written as DNA, the CDR3 is TGTGCCAGCAGTTTTAGGGGGCCAACTTATAATTCACCCCTCCACTTT. Translation gives CASSFRGPTYNSPLHF. J is TRBJ1-6 and V is TRBV6-5; 7 bases fit TRBD1. CDR1 MNHEY and CDR2 SVGAGI come from the germline V gene. The CDR3 contains 16 residues. J lost 4 bases, V lost 4 bases, and 7 bases had no gene match.